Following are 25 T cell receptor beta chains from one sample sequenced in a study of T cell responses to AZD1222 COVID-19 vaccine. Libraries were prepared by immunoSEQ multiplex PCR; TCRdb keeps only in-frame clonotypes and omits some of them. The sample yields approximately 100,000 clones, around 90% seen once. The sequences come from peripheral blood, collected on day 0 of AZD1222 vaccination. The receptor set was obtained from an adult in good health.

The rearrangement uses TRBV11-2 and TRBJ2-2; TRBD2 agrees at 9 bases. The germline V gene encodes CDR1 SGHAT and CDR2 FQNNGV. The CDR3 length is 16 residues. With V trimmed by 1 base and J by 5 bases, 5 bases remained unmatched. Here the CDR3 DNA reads TGTGCCAGCAGCTTAGTTAGCGGGGGTGGAACCGGGGAGCTGTTTTTT. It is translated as CASSLVSGGGTGELFF. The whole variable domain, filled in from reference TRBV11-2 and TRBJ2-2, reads EAGVAQSPRYKIIEKRQSVAFWCNPISGHATLYWYQQILGQGPKLLIQFQNNGVVDDSQLPKDRFSAERLKGVDSTLKIQPAKLEDSAVYLCASSLVSGGGTGELFFGEGSRLTVL.

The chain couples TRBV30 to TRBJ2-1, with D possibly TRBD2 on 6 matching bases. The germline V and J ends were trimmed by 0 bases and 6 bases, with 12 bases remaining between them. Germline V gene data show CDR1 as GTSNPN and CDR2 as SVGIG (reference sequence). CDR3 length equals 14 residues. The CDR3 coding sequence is TGTGCCTGGAGTGTAGGCGGGATGGCCAATGAGCAGTTCTTC. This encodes CAWSVGGMANEQFF.

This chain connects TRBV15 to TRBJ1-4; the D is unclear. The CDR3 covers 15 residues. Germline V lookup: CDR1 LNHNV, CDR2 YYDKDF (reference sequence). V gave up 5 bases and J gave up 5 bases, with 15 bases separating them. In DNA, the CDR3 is TGTGCCACCAGCGCCCCGGATGGATCGAATGAAAAACTGTTTTTT. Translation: CATSAPDGSNEKLFF.

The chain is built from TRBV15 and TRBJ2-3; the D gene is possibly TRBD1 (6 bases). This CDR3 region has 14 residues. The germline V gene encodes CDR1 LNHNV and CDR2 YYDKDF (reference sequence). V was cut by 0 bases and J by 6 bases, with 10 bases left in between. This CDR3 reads CATSRDRTADTQYF. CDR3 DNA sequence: TGTGCCACCAGCAGAGATCGGACAGCCGATACGCAGTATTTT.

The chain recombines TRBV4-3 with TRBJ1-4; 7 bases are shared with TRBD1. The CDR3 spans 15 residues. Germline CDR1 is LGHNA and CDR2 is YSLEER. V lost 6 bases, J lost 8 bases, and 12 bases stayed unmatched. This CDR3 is CASRPKYRGDEKLFF. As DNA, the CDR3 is TGCGCCAGCAGGCCTAAATACAGGGGAGACGAAAAACTGTTTTTT.

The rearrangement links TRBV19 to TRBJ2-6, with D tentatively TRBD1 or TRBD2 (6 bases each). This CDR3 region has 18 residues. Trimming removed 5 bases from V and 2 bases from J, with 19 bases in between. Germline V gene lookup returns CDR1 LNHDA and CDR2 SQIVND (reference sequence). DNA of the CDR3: TGTGCCAGTAGTGGGGGGCAGGGAGCCTTGACTGGGGCCAACGTCCTGACTTTC. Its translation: CASSGGQGALTGANVLTF. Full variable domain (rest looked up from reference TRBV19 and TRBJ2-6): DGGITQSPKYLFRKEGQNVTLSCEQNLNHDAMYWYRQDPGQGLRLIYYSQIVNDFQKGDIAEGYSVSREKKESFPLTVTSAQKNPTAFYLCASSGGQGALTGANVLTFGAGSRLTVL.

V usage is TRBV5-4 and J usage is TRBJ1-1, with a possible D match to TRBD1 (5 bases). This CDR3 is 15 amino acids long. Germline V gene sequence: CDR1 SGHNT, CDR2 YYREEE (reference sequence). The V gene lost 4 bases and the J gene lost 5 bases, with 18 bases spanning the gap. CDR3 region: CASSSGGEGLTEAFF. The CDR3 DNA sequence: TGTGCCAGCAGCAGTGGGGGGGAGGGATTAACTGAAGCTTTCTTT.

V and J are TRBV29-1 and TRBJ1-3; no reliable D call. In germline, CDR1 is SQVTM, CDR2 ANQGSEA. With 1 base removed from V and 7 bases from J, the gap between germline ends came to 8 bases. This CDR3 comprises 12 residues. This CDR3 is CSVEAYQNTIYF. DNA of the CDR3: TGCAGCGTTGAAGCATACCAGAACACCATATATTTT.

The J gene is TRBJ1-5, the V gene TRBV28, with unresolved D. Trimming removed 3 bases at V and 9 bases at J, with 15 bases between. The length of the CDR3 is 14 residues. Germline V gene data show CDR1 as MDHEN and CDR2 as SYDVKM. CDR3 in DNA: TGTGCCAGCAGTTTGGTCGGGCCGCGGTCGCCCCAGCATTTT. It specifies CASSLVGPRSPQHF.

CDR3 sequence (DNA): TGTGCCAGCAGGCCCCCCGCGGGCTCCTACGAGCAGTACTTC. Translating it yields CASRPPAGSYEQYF. V usage is TRBV28 and J usage is TRBJ2-7, with TRBD2 as a possible D gene (5 bases). Trimming shortened V by 6 bases and J by 0 bases, and 12 bases separated the two germline ends. From germline, CDR1 is MDHEN and CDR2 SYDVKM. The CDR3 has 14 amino acids.

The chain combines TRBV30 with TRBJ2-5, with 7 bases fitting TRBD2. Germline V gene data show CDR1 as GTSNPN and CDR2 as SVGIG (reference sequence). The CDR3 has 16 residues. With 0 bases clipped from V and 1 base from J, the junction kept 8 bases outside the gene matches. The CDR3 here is CAWSVLLRLAQETQYF. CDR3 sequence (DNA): TGTGCCTGGAGTGTATTACTCCGACTAGCCCAAGAGACCCAGTACTTC.

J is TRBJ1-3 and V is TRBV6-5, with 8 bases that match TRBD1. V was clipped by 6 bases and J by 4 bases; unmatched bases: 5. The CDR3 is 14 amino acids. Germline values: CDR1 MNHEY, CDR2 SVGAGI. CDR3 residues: CASRDRGSGNTIYF. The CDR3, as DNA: TGTGCCAGCAGAGACAGGGGCTCGGGAAACACCATATATTTT.

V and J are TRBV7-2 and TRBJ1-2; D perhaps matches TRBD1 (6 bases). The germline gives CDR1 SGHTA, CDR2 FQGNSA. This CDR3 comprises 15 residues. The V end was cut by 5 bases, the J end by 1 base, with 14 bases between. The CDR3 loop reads CASSASGGLNYGYTF. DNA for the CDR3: TGTGCCAGCAGCGCATCCGGGGGCCTTAACTATGGCTACACCTTC.

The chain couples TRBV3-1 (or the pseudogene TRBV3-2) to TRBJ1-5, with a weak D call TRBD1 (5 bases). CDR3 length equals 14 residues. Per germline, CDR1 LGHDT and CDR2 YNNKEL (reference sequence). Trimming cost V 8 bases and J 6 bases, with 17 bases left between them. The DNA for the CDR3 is TGTGCCAGCTCCCTCAGAGGGGAGGGTCAGCCCCAGCATTTT. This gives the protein CASSLRGEGQPQHF.

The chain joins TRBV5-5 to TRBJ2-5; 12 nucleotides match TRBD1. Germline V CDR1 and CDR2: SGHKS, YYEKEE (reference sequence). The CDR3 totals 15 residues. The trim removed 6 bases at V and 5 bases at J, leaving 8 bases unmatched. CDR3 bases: TGTGCCAGCAACACGGGGGACAGGGGGCCTGAGACCCAGTACTTC. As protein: CASNTGDRGPETQYF.

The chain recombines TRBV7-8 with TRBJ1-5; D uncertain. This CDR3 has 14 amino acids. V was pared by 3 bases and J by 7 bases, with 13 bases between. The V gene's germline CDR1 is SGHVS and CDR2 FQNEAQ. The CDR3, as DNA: TGTGCCAGCAGCTTCGGAGCTCTTGGACAGCCCCAGCATTTT. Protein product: CASSFGALGQPQHF.

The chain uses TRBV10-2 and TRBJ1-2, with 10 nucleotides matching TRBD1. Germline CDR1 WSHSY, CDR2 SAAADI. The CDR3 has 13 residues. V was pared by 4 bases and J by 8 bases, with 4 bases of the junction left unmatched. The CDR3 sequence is CASSAGTGVGYTF. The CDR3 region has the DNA TGCGCCAGCAGTGCCGGGACAGGGGTAGGCTACACCTTC.

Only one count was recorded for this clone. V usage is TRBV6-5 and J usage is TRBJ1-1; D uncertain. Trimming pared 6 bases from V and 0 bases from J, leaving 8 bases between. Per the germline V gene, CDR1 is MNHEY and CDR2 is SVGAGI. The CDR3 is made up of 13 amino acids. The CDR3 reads CASRIGMNTEAFF. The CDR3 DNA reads TGTGCCAGCAGGATAGGGATGAACACTGAAGCTTTCTTT.

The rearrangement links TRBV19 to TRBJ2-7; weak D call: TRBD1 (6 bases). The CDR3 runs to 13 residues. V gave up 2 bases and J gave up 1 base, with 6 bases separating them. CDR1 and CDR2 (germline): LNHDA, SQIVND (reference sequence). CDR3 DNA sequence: TGTGCCAGTAGTATACAGGGGTCCTACGAGCAGTACTTC. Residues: CASSIQGSYEQYF.

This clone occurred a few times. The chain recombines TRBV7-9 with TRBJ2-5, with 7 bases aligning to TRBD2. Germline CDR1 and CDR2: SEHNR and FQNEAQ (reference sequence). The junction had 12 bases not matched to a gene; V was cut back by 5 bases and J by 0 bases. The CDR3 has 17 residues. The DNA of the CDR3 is TGTGCCAGCAGCCCCCGGAGTAGCGGGTATCACCAAGAGACCCAGTACTTC. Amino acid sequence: CASSPRSSGYHQETQYF.

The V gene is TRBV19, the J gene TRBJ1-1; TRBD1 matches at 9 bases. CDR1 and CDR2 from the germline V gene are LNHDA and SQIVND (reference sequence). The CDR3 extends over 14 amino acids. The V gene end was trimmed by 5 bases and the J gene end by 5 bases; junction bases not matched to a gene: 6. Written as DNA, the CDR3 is TGTGCCAGTAGTGGTACAGGGGGCGGTACTGAAGCTTTCTTT. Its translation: CASSGTGGGTEAFF.

CDR3 sequence: CASSGRDSSYEQYF. The DNA for the CDR3 is TGTGCCAGCAGCGGCCGGGACAGCTCCTACGAGCAGTACTTC. The V call is TRBV7-2, the J call TRBJ2-7, with 7 positions matching TRBD1. Per the germline V gene, CDR1 is SGHTA and CDR2 is FQGNSA. This CDR3 spans 14 amino acids. J gave up 0 bases and V 5 bases, and 4 bases lay outside the gene matches.

The CDR3 region is CASSRTSGGTGELFF. In DNA form, the CDR3 reads TGTGCCAGCAGCCGAACATCGGGAGGGACCGGGGAGCTGTTTTTT. This sequence joins TRBV4-2 and TRBJ2-2; TRBD2 matches at 8 bases. Trimming cost V 4 bases and J 5 bases; bases outside gene matches: 6. This CDR3 comprises 15 residues. The V gene's germline CDR1 is LGHNA and CDR2 YNFKEQ.

The CDR3 spells CASSPSRQGNTGELFF. CDR3 DNA: TGTGCCAGCTCACCAAGTAGACAGGGGAACACCGGGGAGCTGTTTTTT. V and J are TRBV18 and TRBJ2-2, with 7 positions matching TRBD1. The CDR3 consists of 16 residues. The ends lost 2 bases at V and 1 base at J; junction bases unmatched: 4. Germline CDR1 KGHSH, CDR2 LQKENI. Using reference TRBV18 and TRBJ2-2 for the parts outside the CDR3, the full variable domain is NAGVMQNPRHLVRRRGQEARLRCSPMKGHSHVYWYRQLPEEGLKFMVYLQKENIIDESGMPKERFSAEFPKEGPSILRIQQVVRGDSAAYFCASSPSRQGNTGELFFGEGSRLTVL.

Here the CDR3 DNA reads TGTGCCAGCAGCTTTACAGGTCGCTCCTACGAGCAGTACTTC. It is translated as CASSFTGRSYEQYF. The gene calls are TRBV7-2 and TRBJ2-7; D possibly corresponds to TRBD1 (5 bases). V lost 3 bases, J lost 0 bases, and 9 bases lay in between. The CDR3 has 14 residues. From germline, CDR1 is SGHTA and CDR2 FQGNSA.